This TCR beta chain was found in a study of blood T cell repertoires in COVID-19. Overall study context: From the United States, Italy and Spain came samples of acute and convalescent COVID-19. T cells, B-cell-depleted T cells, or PBMCs supplied cDNA or gDNA.

Assay used: immunoSEQ multiplex PCR; TCRdb lists only in-frame clones, some missing. This sample yields tens of thousands of clones, of which around 85% are seen a single time; approximately 2.4% belongs to the top ten. The CDR3 has 16 amino acids. Germline trimming cut 3 bases from V and 7 bases from J; bases unmatched to any gene: 8. Per germline, CDR1 SGHAT and CDR2 FQNNGV. This chain connects TRBV11-2 to TRBJ1-6, with TRBD1 identical over 8 bases. The sequence was obtained from a man aged 45-65 years with acute or convalescent COVID-19. The sample was peripheral blood. The CDR3 sequence is CASSFFRRGRNSPLHF. The DNA for the CDR3 is TGTGCCAGCAGCTTCTTTCGCAGGGGGCGAAATTCACCCCTCCACTTT.